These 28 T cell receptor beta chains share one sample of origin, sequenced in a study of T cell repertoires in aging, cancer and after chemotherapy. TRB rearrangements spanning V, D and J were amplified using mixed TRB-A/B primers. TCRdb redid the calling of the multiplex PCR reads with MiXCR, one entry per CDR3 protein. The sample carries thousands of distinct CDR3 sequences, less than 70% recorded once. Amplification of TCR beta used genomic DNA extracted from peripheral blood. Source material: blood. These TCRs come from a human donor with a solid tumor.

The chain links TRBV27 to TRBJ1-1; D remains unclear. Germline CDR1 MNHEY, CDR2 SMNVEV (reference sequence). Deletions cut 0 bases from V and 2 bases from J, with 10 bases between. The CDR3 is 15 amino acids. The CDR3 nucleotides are TGTGCCAGCAGTTTATCCCCCCAGCCTAACACTGAAGCTTTCTTT. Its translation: CASSLSPQPNTEAFF.

CDR3 amino acids: CASSQGGDSNEKLFF. CDR3 coding DNA: TGTGCCAGCAGCCAAGGAGGGGACTCGAATGAAAAACTGTTTTTT. This rearrangement joins TRBV4-2 to TRBJ1-4; the D gene is possibly TRBD1 (5 bases). Trimming removed 1 base from V and 5 bases from J, with 11 bases in between. The CDR3 runs to 15 residues. Germline CDR1 is LGHNA and CDR2 is YNFKEQ.

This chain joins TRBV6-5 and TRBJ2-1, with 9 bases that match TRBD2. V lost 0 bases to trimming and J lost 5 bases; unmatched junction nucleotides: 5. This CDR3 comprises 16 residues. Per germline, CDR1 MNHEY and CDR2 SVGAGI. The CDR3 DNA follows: TGTGCCAGCAGTTACTCGGGCGGGAGGGGAGACAATGAGCAGTTCTTC. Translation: CASSYSGGRGDNEQFF.

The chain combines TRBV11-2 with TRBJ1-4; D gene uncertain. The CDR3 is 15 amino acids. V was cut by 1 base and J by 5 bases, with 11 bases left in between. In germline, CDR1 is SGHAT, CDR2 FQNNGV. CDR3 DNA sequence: TGTGCCAGCAGCTTAGGGGCCGGTATAAATGAAAAACTGTTTTTT. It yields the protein CASSLGAGINEKLFF.

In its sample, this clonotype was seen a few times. The CDR3 sequence is CASSLQGAEAFF. The CDR3 nucleotides read TGTGCCAGCAGCTTACAGGGGGCAGAAGCTTTCTTT. This chain joins TRBV5-6 and TRBJ1-1; 9 bases line up with TRBD1. The CDR3 loop spans 12 amino acids. Trimming took 2 bases from V and 8 from J; bases not matched to a gene: 1. Germline loops: CDR1 SGHDT, CDR2 YYEEEE.

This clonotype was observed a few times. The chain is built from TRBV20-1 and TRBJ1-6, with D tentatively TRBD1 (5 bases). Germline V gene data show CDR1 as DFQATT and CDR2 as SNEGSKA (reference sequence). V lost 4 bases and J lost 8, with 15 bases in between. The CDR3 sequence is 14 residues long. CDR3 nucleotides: TGCAGTGCTAACTCCGGGACCAGGGATTCACCCCTCCACTTT. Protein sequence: CSANSGTRDSPLHF.

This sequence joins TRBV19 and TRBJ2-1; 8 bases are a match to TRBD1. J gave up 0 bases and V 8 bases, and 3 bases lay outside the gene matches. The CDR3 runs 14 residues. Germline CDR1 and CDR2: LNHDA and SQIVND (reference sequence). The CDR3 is CASGTGGSYNEQFF. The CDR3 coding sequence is TGTGCCAGTGGTACAGGGGGCTCCTACAATGAGCAGTTCTTC.

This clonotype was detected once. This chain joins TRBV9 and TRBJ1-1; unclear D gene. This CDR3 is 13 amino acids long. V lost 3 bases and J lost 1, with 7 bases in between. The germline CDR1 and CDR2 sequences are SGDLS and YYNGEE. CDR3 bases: TGTGCCAGCAGCGAGGGTGGGAACACTGAAGCTTTCTTT. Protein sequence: CASSEGGNTEAFF.

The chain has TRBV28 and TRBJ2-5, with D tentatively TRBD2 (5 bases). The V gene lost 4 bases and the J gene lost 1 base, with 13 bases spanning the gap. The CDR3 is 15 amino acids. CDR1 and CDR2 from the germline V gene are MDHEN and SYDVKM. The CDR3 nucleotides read TGTGCCAGCAGTTCAGTCCGGGAAATCCAAGAGACCCAGTACTTC. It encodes CASSSVREIQETQYF.

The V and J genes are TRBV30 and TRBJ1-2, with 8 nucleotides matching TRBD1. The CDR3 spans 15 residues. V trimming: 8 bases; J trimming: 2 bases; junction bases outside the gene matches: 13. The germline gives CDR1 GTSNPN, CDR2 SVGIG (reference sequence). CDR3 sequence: CAQETGTGVNYGYTF. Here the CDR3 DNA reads TGTGCCCAGGAAACCGGGACAGGAGTAAACTATGGCTACACCTTC.

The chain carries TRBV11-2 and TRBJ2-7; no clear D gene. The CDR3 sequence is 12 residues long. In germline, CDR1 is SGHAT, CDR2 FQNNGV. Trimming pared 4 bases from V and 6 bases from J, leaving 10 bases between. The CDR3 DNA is TGTGCCAGCAGCTCCTCCGGTGTCGAGCAGTACTTC. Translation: CASSSSGVEQYF.

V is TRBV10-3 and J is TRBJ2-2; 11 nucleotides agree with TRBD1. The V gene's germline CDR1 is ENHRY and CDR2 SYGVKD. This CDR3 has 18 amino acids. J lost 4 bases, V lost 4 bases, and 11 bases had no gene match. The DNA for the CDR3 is TGTGCCATCAGTGCAAATTTAGGTGGGACAGGGGGCACCGGGGAGCTGTTTTTT. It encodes CAISANLGGTGGTGELFF.

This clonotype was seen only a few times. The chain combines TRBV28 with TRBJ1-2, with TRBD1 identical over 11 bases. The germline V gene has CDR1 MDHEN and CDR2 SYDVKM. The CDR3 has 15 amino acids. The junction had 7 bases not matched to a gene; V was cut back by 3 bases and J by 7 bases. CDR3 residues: CASSFGGQGDPGYTF. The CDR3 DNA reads TGTGCCAGCAGTTTCGGGGGACAGGGGGATCCTGGCTACACCTTC.

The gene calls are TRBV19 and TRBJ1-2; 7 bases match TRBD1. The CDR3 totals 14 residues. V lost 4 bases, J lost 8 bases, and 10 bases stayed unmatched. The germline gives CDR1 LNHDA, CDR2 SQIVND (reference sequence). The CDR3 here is CASSTIDRAAGYTF. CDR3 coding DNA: TGTGCCAGTAGTACCATAGACAGGGCCGCCGGCTACACCTTC.

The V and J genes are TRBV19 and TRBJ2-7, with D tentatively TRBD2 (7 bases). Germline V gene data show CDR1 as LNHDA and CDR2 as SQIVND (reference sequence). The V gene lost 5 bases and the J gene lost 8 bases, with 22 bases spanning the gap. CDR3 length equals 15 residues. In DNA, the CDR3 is TGTGCCAGTAGTTTGCCGGGGGCTAGCGGAGTACAGCAGTACTTC. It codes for CASSLPGASGVQQYF.

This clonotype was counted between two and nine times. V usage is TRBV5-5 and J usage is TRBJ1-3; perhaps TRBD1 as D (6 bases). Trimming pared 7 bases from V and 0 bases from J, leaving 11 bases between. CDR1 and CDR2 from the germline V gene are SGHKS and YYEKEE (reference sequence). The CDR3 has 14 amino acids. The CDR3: CASRGTSSGNTIYF. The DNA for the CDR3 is TGTGCCAGCCGGGGGACAAGCTCTGGAAACACCATATATTTT.

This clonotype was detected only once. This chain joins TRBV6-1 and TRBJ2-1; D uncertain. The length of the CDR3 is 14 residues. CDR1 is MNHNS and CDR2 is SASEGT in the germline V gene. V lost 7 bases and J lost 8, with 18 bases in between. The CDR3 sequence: CASTVNFYMDEQFF. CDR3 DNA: TGTGCCAGCACAGTTAATTTCTATATGGATGAGCAGTTCTTC.

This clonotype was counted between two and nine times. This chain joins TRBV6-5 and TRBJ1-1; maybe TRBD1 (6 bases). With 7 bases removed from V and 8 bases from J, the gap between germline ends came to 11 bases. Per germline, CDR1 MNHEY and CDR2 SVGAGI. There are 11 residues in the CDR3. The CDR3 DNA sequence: TGTGCCAGCACCCTGGGGGCAGAAGCTTTCTTT. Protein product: CASTLGAEAFF.

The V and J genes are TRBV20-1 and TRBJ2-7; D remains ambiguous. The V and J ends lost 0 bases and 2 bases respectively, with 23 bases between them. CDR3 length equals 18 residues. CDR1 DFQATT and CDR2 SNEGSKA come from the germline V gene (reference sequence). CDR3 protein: CSARDYSPSERTTYEQYF. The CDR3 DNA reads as TGCAGTGCTAGAGATTATTCCCCTTCGGAGAGGACCACCTACGAGCAGTACTTC.

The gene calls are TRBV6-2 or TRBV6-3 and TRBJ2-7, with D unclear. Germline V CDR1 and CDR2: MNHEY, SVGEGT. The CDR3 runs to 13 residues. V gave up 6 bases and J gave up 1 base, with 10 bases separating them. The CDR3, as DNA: TGTGCCAGCAGCACCGACTTTTCCTACGAGCAGTACTTC. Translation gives CASSTDFSYEQYF.

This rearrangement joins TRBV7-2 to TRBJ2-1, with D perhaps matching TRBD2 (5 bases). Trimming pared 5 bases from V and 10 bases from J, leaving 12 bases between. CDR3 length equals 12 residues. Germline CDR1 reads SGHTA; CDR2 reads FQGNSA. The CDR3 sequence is CASSPGGWEQFF. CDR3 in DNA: TGTGCCAGCAGCCCAGGCGGGTGGGAGCAGTTCTTC. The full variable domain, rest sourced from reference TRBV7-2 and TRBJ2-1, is GAGVSQSPSNKVTEKGKDVELRCDPISGHTALYWYRQSLGQGLEFLIYFQGNSAPDKSGLPSDRFSAERTGGSVSTLTIQRTQQEDSAVYLCASSPGGWEQFFGPGTRLTVL.

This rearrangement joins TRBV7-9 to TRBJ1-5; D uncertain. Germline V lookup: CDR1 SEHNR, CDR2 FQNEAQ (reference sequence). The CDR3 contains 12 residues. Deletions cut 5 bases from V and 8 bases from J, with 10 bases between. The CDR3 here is CASSASPEPQHF. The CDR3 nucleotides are TGTGCCAGCAGCGCCAGCCCCGAGCCCCAGCATTTT.

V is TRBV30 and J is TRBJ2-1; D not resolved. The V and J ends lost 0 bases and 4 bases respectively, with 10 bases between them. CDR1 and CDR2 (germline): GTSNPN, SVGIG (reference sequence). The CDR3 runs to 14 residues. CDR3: CAWSVLQAYNEQFF. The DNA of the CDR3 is TGTGCCTGGAGTGTACTGCAGGCATACAATGAGCAGTTCTTC.

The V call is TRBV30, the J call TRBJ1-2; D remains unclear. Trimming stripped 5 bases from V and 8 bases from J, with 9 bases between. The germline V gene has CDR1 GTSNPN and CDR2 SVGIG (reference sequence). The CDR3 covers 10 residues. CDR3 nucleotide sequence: TGTGCCTGGCAGACGCAAGGCTACACCTTC. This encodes CAWQTQGYTF.

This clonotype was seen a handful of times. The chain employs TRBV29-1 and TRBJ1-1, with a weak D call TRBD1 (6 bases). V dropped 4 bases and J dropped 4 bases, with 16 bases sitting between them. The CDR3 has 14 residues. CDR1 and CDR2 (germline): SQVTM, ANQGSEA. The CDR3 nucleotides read TGCAGCGTTGTTTTCGGACAGCCGCTCACTGAAGCTTTCTTT. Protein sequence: CSVVFGQPLTEAFF. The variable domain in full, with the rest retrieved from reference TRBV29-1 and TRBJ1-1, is SAVISQKPSRDICQRGTSLTIQCQVDSQVTMMFWYRQQPGQSLTLIATANQGSEATYESGFVIDKFPISRPNLTFSTLTVSNMSPEDSSIYLCSVVFGQPLTEAFFGQGTRLTVV.

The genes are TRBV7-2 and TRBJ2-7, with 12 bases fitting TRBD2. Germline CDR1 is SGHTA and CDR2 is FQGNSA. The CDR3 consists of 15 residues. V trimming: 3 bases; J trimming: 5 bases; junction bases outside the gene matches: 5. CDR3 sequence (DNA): TGTGCCAGCAGCTTTACTAGCGGGAGGTACGACGAGCAGTACTTC. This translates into CASSFTSGRYDEQYF.

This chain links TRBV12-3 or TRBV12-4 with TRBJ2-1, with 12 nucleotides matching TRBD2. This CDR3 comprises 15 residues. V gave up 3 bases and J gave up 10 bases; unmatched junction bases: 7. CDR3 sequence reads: CASSFLAGGLDEQFF. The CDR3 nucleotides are TGTGCCAGCAGTTTTCTAGCGGGAGGGCTGGACGAGCAGTTCTTC.

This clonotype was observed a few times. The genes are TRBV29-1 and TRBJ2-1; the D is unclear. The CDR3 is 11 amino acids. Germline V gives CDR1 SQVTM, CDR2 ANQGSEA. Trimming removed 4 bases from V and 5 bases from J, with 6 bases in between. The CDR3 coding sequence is TGCAGCGTTGCAAGGGACAATGAGCAGTTCTTC. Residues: CSVARDNEQFF.